This TCR beta chain appears in the sequencing data of a study of blood T cell repertoires in COVID-19. Looking at the study overall: Both acute and convalescent COVID-19 samples were obtained from the United States, Italy and Spain.

The V gene lost 5 bases and the J gene lost 6 bases, with 8 bases spanning the gap. CDR3 size: 12 residues. Germline CDR1 reads LGHNT; CDR2 reads FRNRAP. Seattle patients were enrolled while actively infected and followed longitudinally. Per the authors' pipeline: Cell counts per sample came from amplifying reference gene primers. Assay: immunoSEQ multiplex PCR; the TCRdb copy retains only in-frame clones and omits some. Clone size and the V and J calls come from that table; the DNA yielded D and trimming. The sample yields about 150,000 clones, approximately 85% seen once. The chain employs TRBV12-5 and TRBJ1-5; D call uncertain. This TCR was recovered from a woman aged 60-75 years with COVID-19, enrolled during active disease. Sequencing was carried out using peripheral blood. The CDR3 loop is CASGPPGQPQHF. CDR3 nucleotides: TGTGCTAGTGGTCCCCCAGGTCAGCCCCAGCATTTT.